This T cell receptor beta chain is drawn from a study of shared clonotypes between healthy human individuals. The study's findings and limits: Among the subsets, naive ones generally showed larger estimated richness than memory ones. With a few donors compared, around 4.7% of naive CD4 clonotypes were shared.

The naive CD8 fraction comprised CD45RO-negative cells positively selected for CCR7 and excluded terminally differentiated effector memory CD45RA+ cells. Donors, healthy HIV-negative adults, lacked recent acute infections or vaccinations. A note on this clone: Its specificity is not known.

The run depth of the assay was deep. TCRdb's table, derived via immunoSEQ multiplex PCR, lists solely in-frame clones and lacks some. The sample includes about 1,800,000 clones, about 95% of them seen just once. The CDR3 has 11 amino acids. Germline values: CDR1 GTSNPN, CDR2 SVGIG (reference sequence). Between the trimmed V and J ends, which lost 3 bases and 5 bases, there was a span of 7 bases. This TCR derives from a man younger than 35 in good health. V and J are TRBV30 and TRBJ2-5; D is unclear. Sample: naive CD8+ T cells sorted from blood. CDR3 nucleotides: TGTGCCTGGAGGTTAGGGGAGACCCAGTACTTC. Protein sequence: CAWRLGETQYF. The variable domain in full, with the rest retrieved from reference TRBV30 and TRBJ2-5, is SQTIHQWPATLVQPVGSPLSLECTVEGTSNPNLYWYRQAAGRGLQLLFYSVGIGQISSEVPQNLSASRPQDRQFILSSKKLLLSDSGFYLCAWRLGETQYFGPGTRLLVL.